The 16 T cell receptor beta chains listed next were all sequenced from one sample in a study of beta chain features in type 1 diabetes. Study-level findings and limits: Moderate but significant shortening of TCRB CDR3s was recorded in all four CD4+ subsets from Type 1 diabetes patients.

Isolated RNA was reverse transcribed in full, so expressed TCRB transcripts were sequenced. Measured with immunoSEQ multiplex PCR; TCRdb has only the in-frame clones, and not every one. The sample holds under 70,000 clones, just under 65% seen once. Antigen specificity for these receptors is unknown. Sequencing used stem cell memory CD4+ T cells from blood. These receptor sequences come from a woman aged 30 to 39 with type 1 diabetes.

This clone has just one count. The chain has TRBV7-9 and TRBJ1-1, with D possibly TRBD1 on 5 matching bases. V was trimmed by 3 bases and J by 2 bases, leaving 13 bases between them. Germline assignment: CDR1 SEHNR and CDR2 FQNEAQ (reference sequence). The CDR3 consists of 15 residues. CDR3 region: CASSLAGRGNTEAFF. In DNA form, the CDR3 reads TGTGCCAGCAGCTTGGCGGGACGGGGAAACACTGAAGCTTTCTTT.

The rearrangement uses TRBV7-9 and TRBJ1-5; 7 bases map to TRBD1. CDR3 length equals 14 residues. V dropped 5 bases and J dropped 2; count of bases not matched to a gene: 3. The germline V gene encodes CDR1 SEHNR and CDR2 FQNEAQ (reference sequence). The CDR3 spells CASSATGGNQPQHF. The DNA for the CDR3 is TGTGCCAGCAGCGCCACAGGGGGCAATCAGCCCCAGCATTTT.

The chain joins TRBV5-4 to TRBJ2-7; TRBD2 agrees at 11 bases. V lost 4 bases and J lost 3; bases outside the gene matches: 9. CDR1 SGHNT and CDR2 YYREEE come from the germline V gene (reference sequence). This CDR3 comprises 16 residues. CDR3 coding DNA: TGTGCCAGCAGCCAACCACTAGCGGGAGTAAGCTACGAGCAGTACTTC. Residues: CASSQPLAGVSYEQYF.

The rearrangement joins TRBV7-9 to TRBJ1-2, with D possibly TRBD1 on 6 matching bases. V lost 5 bases and J 7 bases, leaving 14 bases between the germline ends. CDR1 SEHNR and CDR2 FQNEAQ come from the germline V gene (reference sequence). This CDR3 comprises 13 residues. CDR3 region: CASSPTGSAGYTF. The CDR3 bases are TGTGCCAGCAGCCCAACAGGGAGCGCTGGCTACACCTTC.

J is TRBJ2-3 and V is TRBV2, with 8 bases fitting TRBD2. Germline CDR1 and CDR2: SNHLY and FYNNEI. The CDR3 runs 16 residues. The junction had 4 bases not matched to a gene; V was cut back by 0 bases and J by 2 bases. The CDR3 bases are TGTGCCAGCAGTGAAGCCGGACTAGCCAACACAGATACGCAGTATTTT. Its protein product is CASSEAGLANTDTQYF. The full variable domain, rest sourced from reference TRBV2 and TRBJ2-3, is EPEVTQTPSHQVTQMGQEVILRCVPISNHLYFYWYRQILGQKVEFLVSFYNNEISEKSEIFDDQFSVERPDGSNFTLKIRSTKLEDSAMYFCASSEAGLANTDTQYFGPGTRLTVL.

This chain joins TRBV5-1 and TRBJ2-7; TRBD1 agrees at 8 bases. Germline V gene lookup returns CDR1 SGHRS and CDR2 YFSETQ. This CDR3 is built from 14 residues. V shed 2 bases and J 1 base; nucleotides not matched to a gene: 2. CDR3 nucleotides: TGCGCCAGCAGCTTCCAGGGGGCTTCCTACGAGCAGTACTTC. Translating gives CASSFQGASYEQYF.

The chain has TRBV7-2 and TRBJ2-1; D remains unclear. Germline V lookup: CDR1 SGHTA, CDR2 FQGNSA. The CDR3 has 15 residues. V shed 6 bases and J shed 0 bases, with 12 bases lying between them. The CDR3 sequence: CASSPVGSSYNEQFF. CDR3 DNA sequence: TGTGCCAGCAGTCCAGTGGGCTCCTCCTACAATGAGCAGTTCTTC. Filled out from reference TRBV7-2 and TRBJ2-1, the complete variable domain reads GAGVSQSPSNKVTEKGKDVELRCDPISGHTALYWYRQSLGQGLEFLIYFQGNSAPDKSGLPSDRFSAERTGGSVSTLTIQRTQQEDSAVYLCASSPVGSSYNEQFFGPGTRLTVL.

The chain joins TRBV18 to TRBJ2-1; 10 bases line up with TRBD2. Trimming took 6 bases from V and 8 from J; bases not matched to a gene: 10. This CDR3 comprises 15 residues. Germline V CDR1 and CDR2: KGHSH, LQKENI. DNA for the CDR3: TGTGCCAGCTCCCTCACTAGCGGGATCTTGGATGAGCAGTTCTTC. Residues: CASSLTSGILDEQFF.

V gene TRBV5-4 combines with J gene TRBJ2-7; TRBD2 agrees at 8 bases. The V gene's germline CDR1 is SGHNT and CDR2 YYREEE (reference sequence). The CDR3 length is 15 residues. V lost 1 base and J lost 1; bases outside the gene matches: 4. The CDR3 nucleotides read TGTGCCAGCAGCTTGTCGCCTAGCGGGTCCTACGAGCAGTACTTC. It translates to CASSLSPSGSYEQYF.

This clone was detected a few times. This chain joins TRBV5-4 and TRBJ1-1; tentatively, D is TRBD1 (6 bases). Per the germline V gene, CDR1 is SGHNT and CDR2 is YYREEE (reference sequence). The CDR3 contains 15 residues. Trimming pared 0 bases from V and 5 bases from J, leaving 14 bases between. The DNA for the CDR3 is TGTGCCAGCAGCTTGGATGGGGGCGGGCGAACTGAAGCTTTCTTT. This codes for CASSLDGGGRTEAFF.

V is TRBV9 and J is TRBJ1-2, with D unresolved. Looked up from germline, CDR1 is SGDLS and CDR2 is YYNGEE. The CDR3 totals 13 residues. Trimming stripped 1 base from V and 4 bases from J, with 8 bases between. The CDR3 bases are TGTGCCAGCAGCGTACTTGCCGGCTATGGCTACACCTTC. This encodes CASSVLAGYGYTF.

The CDR3 DNA sequence: TGTGCCAGCAGTAGACAGGGAGGACAGCCCCAGCATTTT. Its translation: CASSRQGGQPQHF. The rearrangement links TRBV27 to TRBJ1-5; TRBD1 agrees at 7 bases. V shed 5 bases and J 7 bases; nucleotides not matched to a gene: 5. This CDR3 is built from 13 residues. Germline assignment: CDR1 MNHEY and CDR2 SMNVEV (reference sequence).

The DNA of the CDR3 is TGTGCCAGCAGTGTCGGCGGGACAGGGGCCTACGAGCAGTACTTC. As protein: CASSVGGTGAYEQYF. This rearrangement joins TRBV2 to TRBJ2-7; 10 bases line up with TRBD1. The CDR3 consists of 15 residues. V lost 4 bases to trimming and J lost 2 bases; unmatched junction nucleotides: 5. The V gene's germline CDR1 is SNHLY and CDR2 FYNNEI.

The V call is TRBV28, the J call TRBJ1-1, with D perhaps TRBD1 (5 bases). CDR3 size: 13 residues. From germline, CDR1 is MDHEN and CDR2 SYDVKM. V lost 4 bases and J lost 1, with 7 bases in between. CDR3 in DNA: TGTGCCAGCAGTTCGCAGGGGAACACTGAAGCTTTCTTT. Its translation: CASSSQGNTEAFF.

This clone showed up just once. V and J are TRBV15 and TRBJ1-1; D possibly corresponds to TRBD1 (6 bases). The CDR3 is made up of 13 amino acids. V shed 9 bases and J shed 0 bases, with 11 bases lying between them. Germline V lookup: CDR1 LNHNV, CDR2 YYDKDF (reference sequence). Here the CDR3 DNA reads TGTGCCACAGCGGGACATTTGAACACTGAAGCTTTCTTT. Its protein is CATAGHLNTEAFF.

This rearrangement joins TRBV11-2 to TRBJ2-7, with D hard to call. The CDR3 is made up of 15 amino acids. Germline V gene lookup returns CDR1 SGHAT and CDR2 FQNNGV. V was clipped by 0 bases and J by 5 bases, with 14 bases between them. CDR3 region: CASSLDIPNRHEQYF. CDR3 DNA sequence: TGTGCCAGCAGCTTAGATATCCCTAACCGCCACGAGCAGTACTTC.